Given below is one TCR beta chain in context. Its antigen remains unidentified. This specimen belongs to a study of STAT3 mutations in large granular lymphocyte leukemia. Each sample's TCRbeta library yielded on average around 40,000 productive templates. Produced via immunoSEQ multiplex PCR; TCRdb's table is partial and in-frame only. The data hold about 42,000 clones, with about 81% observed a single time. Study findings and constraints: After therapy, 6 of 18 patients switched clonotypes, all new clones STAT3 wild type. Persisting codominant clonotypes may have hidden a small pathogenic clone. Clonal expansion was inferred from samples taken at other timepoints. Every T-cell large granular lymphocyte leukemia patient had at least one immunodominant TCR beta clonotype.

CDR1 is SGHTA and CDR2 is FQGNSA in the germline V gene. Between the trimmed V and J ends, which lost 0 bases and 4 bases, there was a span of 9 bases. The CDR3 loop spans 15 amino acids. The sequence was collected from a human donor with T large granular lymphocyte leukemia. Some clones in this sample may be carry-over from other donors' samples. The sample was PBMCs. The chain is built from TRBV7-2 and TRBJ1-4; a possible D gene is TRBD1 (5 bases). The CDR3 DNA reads TGTGCCAGCAGCTTAGCGGGGCGGATTAATGAAAAACTGTTTTTT. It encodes CASSLAGRINEKLFF.